These 28 T cell receptor beta chains originate from one sample sequenced in a study of blood T cell repertoires in COVID-19. The table came from immunoSEQ multiplex PCR; TCRdb's copy has only in-frame clones and leaves some out. The sample includes roughly 230,000 clones, roughly 89% seen only once; the top ten take approximately 2.1%. Material for sequencing was peripheral blood. The receptors were gathered from a woman aged 55-69 years with COVID-19, enrolled during active disease.

The rearrangement links TRBV10-3 to TRBJ2-5, with 11 bases aligning to TRBD1. V trimming: 7 bases; J trimming: 2 bases; junction bases outside the gene matches: 3. This CDR3 is built from 14 residues. Germline V gene sequence: CDR1 ENHRY, CDR2 SYGVKD. DNA for the CDR3: TGTGCCATCAATGGACAGGGGGCTCAAGAGACCCAGTACTTC. The encoded protein is CAINGQGAQETQYF.

The chain is built from TRBV19 and TRBJ1-6; no firm D call. V was clipped by 5 bases and J by 10 bases, with 9 bases between them. CDR1 and CDR2 (germline): LNHDA, SQIVND (reference sequence). This CDR3 region has 12 residues. The CDR3 loop is CASSRLVSPLHF. CDR3 in DNA: TGTGCCAGTAGTCGACTGGTATCACCCCTCCACTTT.

V is TRBV7-3 and J is TRBJ2-1, with 8 bases identical to TRBD1. The CDR3 extends over 14 amino acids. Trimming cost V 1 base and J 7 bases; bases outside gene matches: 3. From germline, CDR1 is SGHTA and CDR2 FQGTGA. The CDR3 loop reads CASSLSDRGNEQFF. The CDR3 DNA sequence: TGTGCCAGCAGCTTAAGCGACAGGGGTAATGAGCAGTTCTTC.

This clone was seen once. V and J are TRBV4-1 and TRBJ1-5; D might be TRBD1 (5 bases). Trimming pared 3 bases from V and 4 bases from J, leaving 10 bases between. This CDR3 region has 14 residues. The V gene's germline CDR1 is MGHRA and CDR2 YSYEKL. CDR3 sequence reads: CASSHRGVNQPQHF. The CDR3 DNA sequence: TGCGCCAGCAGCCACCGGGGGGTGAATCAGCCCCAGCATTTT.

This chain connects TRBV7-9 to TRBJ1-5; 7 bases align to TRBD1. This CDR3 is 15 amino acids long. V lost 3 bases and J lost 4; bases outside the gene matches: 6. CDR1 and CDR2 (germline): SEHNR, FQNEAQ (reference sequence). The CDR3 sequence: CASSLSQGMNQPQHF. The CDR3 DNA follows: TGTGCCAGCAGCTTGTCACAGGGGATGAATCAGCCCCAGCATTTT.

The genes are TRBV5-8 and TRBJ1-1; D perhaps matches TRBD1 (5 bases). Germline CDR1 and CDR2: SGHTS and YDEGEE. The V and J ends lost 4 bases and 0 bases respectively, with 7 bases between them. The CDR3 is made up of 13 amino acids. CDR3 protein: CASSKTVNTEAFF. In DNA form, the CDR3 reads TGTGCCAGCAGCAAGACAGTGAACACTGAAGCTTTCTTT.

The V and J genes are TRBV19 and TRBJ1-5; TRBD1 is a possible D gene (5 bases). V lost 7 bases and J 7 bases, leaving 20 bases between the germline ends. This CDR3 contains 15 residues. CDR1 is LNHDA, CDR2 SQIVND, per germline (reference sequence). The CDR3 nucleotides are TGTGCCAGTAATAAACGACAAGGGGATATGCAGCCCCAGCATTTT. It translates to CASNKRQGDMQPQHF.

The chain is built from TRBV7-2 and TRBJ2-1; D is ambiguous. The CDR3 is 12 amino acids. Germline CDR1 SGHTA, CDR2 FQGNSA. Trimming removed 5 bases at V and 7 bases at J, with 9 bases between. CDR3 residues: CASSHRRNEQFF. In nucleotides, the CDR3 is TGTGCCAGCAGCCACCGGCGGAATGAGCAGTTCTTC. The variable domain in full, with the rest retrieved from reference TRBV7-2 and TRBJ2-1, is GAGVSQSPSNKVTEKGKDVELRCDPISGHTALYWYRQSLGQGLEFLIYFQGNSAPDKSGLPSDRFSAERTGGSVSTLTIQRTQQEDSAVYLCASSHRRNEQFFGPGTRLTVL.

This sequence joins TRBV6-5 and TRBJ2-5; 7 bases are a match to TRBD2. This CDR3 is 14 amino acids long. Looked up from germline, CDR1 is MNHEY and CDR2 is SVGAGI. Trimming took 4 bases from V and 2 from J; bases not matched to a gene: 4. CDR3 DNA: TGTGCCAGCAGTTCCGGACTAGTTCAAGAGACCCAGTACTTC. Translation gives CASSSGLVQETQYF.

V gene TRBV7-2 combines with J gene TRBJ2-7; 13 nucleotides line up with TRBD2. Trimming cost V 5 bases and J 2 bases; bases outside gene matches: 0. CDR1 is SGHTA, CDR2 FQGNSA, per germline. This CDR3 is built from 14 residues. The CDR3 coding sequence is TGTGCCAGCAGCACTAGCGGGGGGGCCTACGAGCAGTACTTC. Translation: CASSTSGGAYEQYF.

A single count supports this clone. The rearrangement uses TRBV9 and TRBJ1-3; D unclear. Trimming removed 0 bases at V and 6 bases at J, with 13 bases between. Per germline, CDR1 SGDLS and CDR2 YYNGEE. This CDR3 comprises 15 residues. The CDR3 DNA sequence: TGTGCCAGCAGCGTAGAGGTGCGGGGAGAAAACACCATATATTTT. Translated: CASSVEVRGENTIYF.

The chain uses TRBV7-3 and TRBJ2-1, with 10 bases aligning to TRBD1. Looked up from germline, CDR1 is SGHTA and CDR2 is FQGTGA. The CDR3 consists of 15 residues. V trimming: 4 bases; J trimming: 3 bases; junction bases outside the gene matches: 3. The CDR3 DNA is TGTGCCAGCAGCTGGGGACAGGGGCTCTACAATGAGCAGTTCTTC. Its translation is CASSWGQGLYNEQFF.

This sequence joins TRBV9 and TRBJ1-1; the D is unclear. The CDR3 covers 20 residues. V was trimmed by 0 bases and J by 2 bases, leaving 26 bases between them. The germline V gene encodes CDR1 SGDLS and CDR2 YYNGEE. DNA of the CDR3: TGTGCCAGCAGCGTAGGGCACCGAGGTCTGCCAATAAATATTAACACTGAAGCTTTCTTT. Its protein product is CASSVGHRGLPININTEAFF.

This rearrangement joins TRBV14 to TRBJ1-6; 7 bases match TRBD1. The junction had 6 bases not matched to a gene; V was cut back by 4 bases and J by 6 bases. Germline CDR1 and CDR2: SGHDN and FVKESK. The CDR3 loop spans 15 amino acids. The CDR3 is CASSPMTGTNSPLHF. The CDR3 DNA is TGTGCCAGCAGCCCTATGACAGGGACTAATTCACCCCTCCACTTT.

The chain links TRBV6-6 to TRBJ1-5; D is uncertain. V was trimmed by 4 bases and J by 1 base, leaving 11 bases between them. From germline, CDR1 is MNHNY and CDR2 SVGAGI (reference sequence). The CDR3 runs 15 residues. CDR3 sequence (DNA): TGTGCCAGCAGTTGGCGGGGAGTGAGCAATCAGCCCCAGCATTTT. Translating it yields CASSWRGVSNQPQHF.

The J gene is TRBJ1-5, the V gene TRBV19; possible D gene TRBD1, 6 bases. This CDR3 has 14 residues. Trimming stripped 2 bases from V and 5 bases from J, with 10 bases between. Germline CDR1 reads LNHDA; CDR2 reads SQIVND (reference sequence). Here the CDR3 DNA reads TGTGCCAGTAGTATATTGGGGGCTGATCAGCCCCAGCATTTT. It specifies CASSILGADQPQHF.

This chain connects TRBV19 to TRBJ2-7; 8 bases agree with TRBD2. The trim removed 3 bases at V and 6 bases at J, leaving 7 bases unmatched. This CDR3 is 14 amino acids long. The germline CDR1 and CDR2 sequences are LNHDA and SQIVND (reference sequence). This CDR3 is CASSMSGGPFEQYF. The CDR3 nucleotides read TGTGCCAGTAGTATGAGCGGGGGCCCTTTCGAGCAGTACTTC.

The CDR3 sequence: CASSLEGALNSPLHF. The CDR3 DNA reads as TGTGCCAGCAGCTTAGAGGGGGCCTTAAATTCACCCCTCCACTTT. The V and J genes are TRBV7-2 and TRBJ1-6, with TRBD1 matching 7 bases. The CDR3 covers 15 residues. Unmatched junction bases numbered 4, after V lost 1 base and J lost 7 bases. CDR1 and CDR2 from the germline V gene are SGHTA and FQGNSA.

The gene calls are TRBV15 and TRBJ1-2, with TRBD1 identical over 8 bases. The CDR3 sequence is 15 residues long. Germline V gene data show CDR1 as LNHNV and CDR2 as YYDKDF (reference sequence). V trimming: 1 base; J trimming: 4 bases; junction bases outside the gene matches: 5. The DNA of the CDR3 is TGTGCCACCAGCAGAGGTTCGGGGACAGGCTATGGCTACACCTTC. Translating it yields CATSRGSGTGYGYTF.

The rearrangement links TRBV14 to TRBJ1-1; D unclear. The CDR3 extends over 13 amino acids. V was cut by 3 bases and J by 7 bases, with 12 bases left in between. Germline loops: CDR1 SGHDN, CDR2 FVKESK. In DNA form, the CDR3 reads TGTGCCAGCAGCCAGGTTAGGCCAGGTGAAGCTTTCTTT. It translates to CASSQVRPGEAFF. The full variable domain, completed using reference TRBV14 and TRBJ1-1, is EAGVTQFPSHSVIEKGQTVTLRCDPISGHDNLYWYRRVMGKEIKFLLHFVKESKQDESGMPNNRFLAERTGGTYSTLKVQPAELEDSGVYFCASSQVRPGEAFFGQGTRLTVV.

This clone was counted between two and nine times. The CDR3 region is CASSPTGGGYTF. The CDR3 DNA reads as TGTGCCAGCAGCCCGACAGGTGGCGGCTACACCTTC. The chain is built from TRBV6-2 or TRBV6-3 and TRBJ1-2; the D gene is possibly TRBD1 (6 bases). The germline gives CDR1 MNHEY, CDR2 SVGEGT. The CDR3 consists of 12 residues. With 6 bases removed from V and 8 bases from J, the gap between germline ends came to 13 bases.

The V and J genes are TRBV30 and TRBJ2-3; D remains ambiguous. Trimming left V 4 bases short and J 1 base short, with 15 bases between. Germline CDR1 reads GTSNPN; CDR2 reads SVGIG (reference sequence). This CDR3 comprises 15 residues. The CDR3 spells CAWIVTPAGTDTQYF. CDR3 sequence (DNA): TGTGCCTGGATCGTAACGCCGGCGGGCACAGATACGCAGTATTTT.

This rearrangement joins TRBV15 to TRBJ1-2; D is unresolved. The CDR3 length is 12 residues. Germline CDR1 is LNHNV and CDR2 is YYDKDF (reference sequence). Trimming took off 0 bases at V and 4 bases at J, with 3 bases between the two ends. CDR3 in amino acids: CATSREAYGYTF. The CDR3 bases are TGTGCCACCAGCAGAGAGGCCTATGGCTACACCTTC. The whole variable domain, filled in from reference TRBV15 and TRBJ1-2, reads DAMVIQNPRYQVTQFGKPVTLSCSQTLNHNVMYWYQQKSSQAPKLLFHYYDKDFNNEADTPDNFQSRRPNTSFCFLDIRSPGLGDTAMYLCATSREAYGYTFGSGTRLTVV.

V usage is TRBV7-2 and J usage is TRBJ1-3; D is unresolved. This CDR3 comprises 14 residues. The V end was cut by 1 base, the J end by 1 base, with 5 bases between. The germline V gene has CDR1 SGHTA and CDR2 FQGNSA. The CDR3 DNA follows: TGTGCCAGCAGCTTAGTTATGTCTGGAAACACCATATATTTT. Translating gives CASSLVMSGNTIYF.

The genes are TRBV18 and TRBJ2-5; 8 bases agree with TRBD1. Germline CDR1 is KGHSH and CDR2 is LQKENI. The CDR3 covers 14 residues. The J segment lost 5 bases and the V segment lost 4 bases, leaving 6 bases of the junction unmatched. CDR3 region: CASSQGQGRETQYF. The CDR3 coding sequence is TGTGCCAGCTCACAAGGACAGGGACGCGAGACCCAGTACTTC.

This clone was seen only once. This chain connects TRBV30 to TRBJ1-3, with TRBD1 matching 11 bases. Germline V gene data show CDR1 as GTSNPN and CDR2 as SVGIG (reference sequence). After removal of 2 bases from V and 7 bases from J, the junction contained 7 bases not matched to a gene. This CDR3 comprises 15 residues. CDR3: CAWSQGDRGTNTIYF. CDR3 bases: TGTGCCTGGAGTCAGGGGGACAGGGGGACGAACACCATATATTTT.

The V and J genes are TRBV5-1 and TRBJ1-6; tentatively, D is TRBD1 (6 bases). V was clipped by 0 bases and J by 5 bases, with 15 bases between them. Germline V gives CDR1 SGHRS, CDR2 YFSETQ. The CDR3 runs to 17 residues. CDR3 residues: CASSLGTGSGNNSPLHF. The CDR3, as DNA: TGCGCCAGCAGCTTGGGAACAGGGTCGGGAAATAATTCACCCCTCCACTTT.

This clone was observed a handful of times. CDR3 region: CASSQQFTPGQGSYEQYF. DNA of the CDR3: TGTGCCAGCAGCCAACAGTTTACCCCGGGACAGGGTTCCTACGAGCAGTACTTC. J is TRBJ2-7 and V is TRBV4-2; 9 bases map to TRBD1. CDR3 size: 18 residues. Germline values: CDR1 LGHNA, CDR2 YNFKEQ. Germline trimming cut 2 bases from V and 1 base from J; bases unmatched to any gene: 12.